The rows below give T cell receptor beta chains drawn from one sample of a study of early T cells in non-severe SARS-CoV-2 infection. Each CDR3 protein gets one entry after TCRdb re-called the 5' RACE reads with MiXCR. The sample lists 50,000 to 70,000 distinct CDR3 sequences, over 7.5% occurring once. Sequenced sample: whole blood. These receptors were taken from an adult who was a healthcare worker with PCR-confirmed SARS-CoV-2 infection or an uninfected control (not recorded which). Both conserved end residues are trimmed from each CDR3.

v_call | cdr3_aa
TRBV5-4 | ASSKTSASNEQF
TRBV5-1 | ASSLQGWDNEQF
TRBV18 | ASSPMADQPQH
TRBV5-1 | ASSLRGGDYGYT
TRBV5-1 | ASSLDPGEGTQY
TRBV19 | ASRDMPTEGELF
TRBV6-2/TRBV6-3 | ASSYVEDEQF
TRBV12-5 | ASGLGLSYEQY
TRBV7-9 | ASSRATGYVTEAF
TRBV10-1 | ASSESSGIMNTEAF
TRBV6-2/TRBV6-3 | ASNQYNEQF
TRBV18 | ATTAGRGYEQY
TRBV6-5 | ASRMLQGGGTGELF
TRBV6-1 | ASSVGGTANYGYT
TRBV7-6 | ASSLSGISYEQY
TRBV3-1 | ASSQLDSYHTEAF
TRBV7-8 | ASSLDTQY
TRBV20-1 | SVRPQGVEAF
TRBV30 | AWFDRGNTEAF
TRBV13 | ASSITSGTGGQETQY
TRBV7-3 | ASSPRRAGELF
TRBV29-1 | SGRVAYNEQF
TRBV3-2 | ASSQDSGTGVSYNSPLH
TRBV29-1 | SSHGVVNTEAF
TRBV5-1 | ASSLAAGSGNTIY
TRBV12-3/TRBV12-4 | ASSRTSGNNEQF
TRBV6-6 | ASSSPGLADYEQY
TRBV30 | AWSHSGGLSYNEQF
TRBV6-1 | ATGLVFGQNSPLH
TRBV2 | ASSRTSGRHNEQF
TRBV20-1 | SARYFSGRAPDTQY
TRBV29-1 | SSRQDNEQF
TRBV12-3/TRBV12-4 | ASRSTVTYEQY
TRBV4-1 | ANQDIQGLTEAF
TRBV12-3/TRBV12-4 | ASRFGALGETQY
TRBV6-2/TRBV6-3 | ASTLSSYNEQF
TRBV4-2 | ASSQNRLAGEGKNIQY
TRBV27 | ASSPGGSYNEQF
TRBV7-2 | ASTLDGSGTDTQY
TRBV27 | ASSLRDGGDEQF
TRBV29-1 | SVAPLYNEQF
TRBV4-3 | ASIQGMAGYT
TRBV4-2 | ASSQDYVVAGKTGELF
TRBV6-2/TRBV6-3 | ASSGQVFGETQY
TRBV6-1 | ASTLLTANTIY
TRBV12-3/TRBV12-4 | ASSLALGEFGNQPQH
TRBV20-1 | SARNWARIQNIQY
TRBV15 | ATDPGQGTGNTIY
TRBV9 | ASSSSGSDEQF
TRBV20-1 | SAELSSYEQY
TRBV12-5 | ASGPTLSSGNTIY
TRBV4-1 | ASSQSLAALSYEQY
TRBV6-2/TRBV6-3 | ASSRASTGANVLT